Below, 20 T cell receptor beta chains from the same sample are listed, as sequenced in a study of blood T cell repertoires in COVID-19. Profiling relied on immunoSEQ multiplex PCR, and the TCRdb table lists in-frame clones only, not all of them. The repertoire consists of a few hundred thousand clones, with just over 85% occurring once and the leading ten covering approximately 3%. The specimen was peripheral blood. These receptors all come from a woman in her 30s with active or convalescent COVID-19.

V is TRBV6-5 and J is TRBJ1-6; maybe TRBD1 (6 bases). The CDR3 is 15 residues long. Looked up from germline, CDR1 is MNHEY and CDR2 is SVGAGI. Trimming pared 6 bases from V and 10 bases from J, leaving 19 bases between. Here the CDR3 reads CASRGSGAARSPLHF. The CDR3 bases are TGTGCCAGCAGAGGCTCAGGGGCAGCCAGATCACCCCTCCACTTT.

CDR3 region: CASSLERGGRNEQFF. The DNA for the CDR3 is TGTGCCAGCAGCTTAGAGCGGGGGGGCCGGAATGAGCAGTTCTTC. The gene calls are TRBV7-2 and TRBJ2-1; 10 bases match TRBD2. The germline CDR1 and CDR2 sequences are SGHTA and FQGNSA. The CDR3 contains 15 residues. Trimming at V came to 1 base and at J to 7 bases, leaving 4 bases not matched to a gene. The full variable domain, in which reference TRBV7-2 and TRBJ2-1 provide the parts outside the CDR3, is GAGVSQSPSNKVTEKGKDVELRCDPISGHTALYWYRQSLGQGLEFLIYFQGNSAPDKSGLPSDRFSAERTGGSVSTLTIQRTQQEDSAVYLCASSLERGGRNEQFFGPGTRLTVL.

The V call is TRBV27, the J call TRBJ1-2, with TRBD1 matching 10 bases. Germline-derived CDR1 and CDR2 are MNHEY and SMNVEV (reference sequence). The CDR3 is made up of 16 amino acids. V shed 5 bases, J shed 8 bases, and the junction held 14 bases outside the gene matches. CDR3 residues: CASSPPGTGVVGGYTF. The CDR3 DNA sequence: TGTGCCAGCAGTCCCCCCGGGACAGGGGTTGTCGGGGGCTACACCTTC.

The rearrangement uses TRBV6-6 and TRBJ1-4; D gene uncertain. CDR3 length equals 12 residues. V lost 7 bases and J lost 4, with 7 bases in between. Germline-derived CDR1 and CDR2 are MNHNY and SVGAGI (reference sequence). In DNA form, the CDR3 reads TGTGCCAGCAAGACAATTAATGAAAAACTGTTTTTT. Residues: CASKTINEKLFF.

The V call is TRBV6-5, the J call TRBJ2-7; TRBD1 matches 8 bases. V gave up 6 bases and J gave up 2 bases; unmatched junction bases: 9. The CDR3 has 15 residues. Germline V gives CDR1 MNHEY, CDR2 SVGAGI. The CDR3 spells CASSSQGALTYEQYF. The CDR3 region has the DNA TGTGCCAGCAGCTCCCAGGGGGCCCTGACCTACGAGCAGTACTTC.

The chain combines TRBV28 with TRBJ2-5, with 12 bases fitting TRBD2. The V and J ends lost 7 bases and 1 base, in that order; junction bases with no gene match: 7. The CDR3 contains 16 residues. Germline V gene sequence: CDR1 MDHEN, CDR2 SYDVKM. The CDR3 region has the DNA TGTGCCAGCACCTTGGGACTAGCGGGTCCCCAAGAGACCCAGTACTTC. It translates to CASTLGLAGPQETQYF.

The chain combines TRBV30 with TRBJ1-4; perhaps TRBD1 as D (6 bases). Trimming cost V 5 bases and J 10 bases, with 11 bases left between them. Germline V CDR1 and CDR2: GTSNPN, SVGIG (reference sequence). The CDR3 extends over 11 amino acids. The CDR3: CAWSRGGKLFF. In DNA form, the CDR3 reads TGTGCCTGGTCGAGGGGGGGAAAACTGTTTTTT. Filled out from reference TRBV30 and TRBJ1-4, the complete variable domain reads SQTIHQWPATLVQPVGSPLSLECTVEGTSNPNLYWYRQAAGRGLQLLFYSVGIGQISSEVPQNLSASRPQDRQFILSSKKLLLSDSGFYLCAWSRGGKLFFGSGTQLSVL.

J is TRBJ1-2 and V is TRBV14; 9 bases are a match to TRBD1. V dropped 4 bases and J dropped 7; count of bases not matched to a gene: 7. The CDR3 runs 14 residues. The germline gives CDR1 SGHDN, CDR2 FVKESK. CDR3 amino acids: CASSRNRGLSGYTF. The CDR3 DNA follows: TGTGCCAGCAGCCGAAACAGGGGGCTTAGTGGCTACACCTTC.

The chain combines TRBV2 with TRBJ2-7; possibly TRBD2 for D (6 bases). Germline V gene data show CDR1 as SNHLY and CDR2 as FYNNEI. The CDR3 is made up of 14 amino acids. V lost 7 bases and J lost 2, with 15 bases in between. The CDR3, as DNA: TGTGCCAGCACCCCGGGAGCTCCTACCTACGAGCAGTACTTC. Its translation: CASTPGAPTYEQYF. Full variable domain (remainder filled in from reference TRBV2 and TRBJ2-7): EPEVTQTPSHQVTQMGQEVILRCVPISNHLYFYWYRQILGQKVEFLVSFYNNEISEKSEIFDDQFSVERPDGSNFTLKIRSTKLEDSAMYFCASTPGAPTYEQYFGPGTRLTVT.

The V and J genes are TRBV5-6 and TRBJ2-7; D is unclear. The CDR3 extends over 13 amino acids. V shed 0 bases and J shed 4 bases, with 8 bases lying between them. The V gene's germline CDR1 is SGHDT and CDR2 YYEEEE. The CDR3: CASSLAGIYEQYF. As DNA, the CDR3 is TGTGCCAGCAGCTTGGCAGGAATATACGAGCAGTACTTC.

CDR3 residues: CASSIRTGGLNTEAFF. Written as DNA, the CDR3 is TGTGCCAGTAGTATCCGGACAGGGGGATTGAACACTGAAGCTTTCTTT. The J gene is TRBJ1-1, the V gene TRBV19; 10 bases line up with TRBD1. The germline V gene has CDR1 LNHDA and CDR2 SQIVND (reference sequence). Losses at the gene ends were 3 bases for V and 0 bases for J; bases not matched to a gene: 4. There are 16 residues in the CDR3.

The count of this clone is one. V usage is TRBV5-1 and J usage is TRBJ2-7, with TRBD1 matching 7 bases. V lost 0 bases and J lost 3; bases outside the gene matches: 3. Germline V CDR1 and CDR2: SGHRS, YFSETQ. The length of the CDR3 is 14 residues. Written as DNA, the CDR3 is TGCGCCAGCAGCTTGGGGGACAGCCGCTACGAGCAGTACTTC. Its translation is CASSLGDSRYEQYF.

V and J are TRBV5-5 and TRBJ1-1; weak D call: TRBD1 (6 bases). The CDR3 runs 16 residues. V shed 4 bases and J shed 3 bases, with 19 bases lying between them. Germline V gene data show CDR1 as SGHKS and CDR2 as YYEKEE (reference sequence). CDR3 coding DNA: TGTGCCAGCAGCAATGACGGGGTCAGGGGAGACACTGAAGCTTTCTTT. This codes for CASSNDGVRGDTEAFF.

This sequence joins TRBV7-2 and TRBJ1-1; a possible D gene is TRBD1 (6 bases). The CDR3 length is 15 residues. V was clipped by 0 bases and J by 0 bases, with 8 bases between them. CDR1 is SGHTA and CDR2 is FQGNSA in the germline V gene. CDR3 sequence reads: CASSLAGGVNTEAFF. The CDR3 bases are TGTGCCAGCAGCTTAGCAGGGGGGGTGAACACTGAAGCTTTCTTT.

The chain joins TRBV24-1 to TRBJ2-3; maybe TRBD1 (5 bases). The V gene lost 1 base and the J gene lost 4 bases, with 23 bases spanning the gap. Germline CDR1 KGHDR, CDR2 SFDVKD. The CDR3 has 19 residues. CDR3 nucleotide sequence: TGTGCCACCAGTGATTTAGGCCCCGACAGCGACCTGACAGCAGATACGCAGTATTTT. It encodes CATSDLGPDSDLTADTQYF.

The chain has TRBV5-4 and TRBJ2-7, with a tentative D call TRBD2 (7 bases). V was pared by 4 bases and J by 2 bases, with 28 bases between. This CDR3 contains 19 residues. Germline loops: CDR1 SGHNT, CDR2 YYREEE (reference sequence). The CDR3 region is CASSPGRGGYMQNAYEQYF. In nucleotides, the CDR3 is TGTGCCAGCAGCCCTGGACGCGGGGGCTACATGCAGAATGCCTACGAGCAGTACTTC. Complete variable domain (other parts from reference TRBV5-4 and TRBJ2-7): ETGVTQSPTHLIKTRGQQVTLRCSSQSGHNTVSWYQQALGQGPQFIFQYYREEENGRGNFPPRFSGLQFPNYSSELNVNALELDDSALYLCASSPGRGGYMQNAYEQYFGPGTRLTVT.

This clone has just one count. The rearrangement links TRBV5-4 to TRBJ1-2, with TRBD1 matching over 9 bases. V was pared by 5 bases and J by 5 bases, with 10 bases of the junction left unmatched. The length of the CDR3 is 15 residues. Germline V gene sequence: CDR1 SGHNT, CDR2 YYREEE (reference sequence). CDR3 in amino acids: CASRPGQGLNYGYTF. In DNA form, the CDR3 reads TGTGCCAGCAGACCCGGACAGGGGTTGAATTATGGCTACACCTTC.

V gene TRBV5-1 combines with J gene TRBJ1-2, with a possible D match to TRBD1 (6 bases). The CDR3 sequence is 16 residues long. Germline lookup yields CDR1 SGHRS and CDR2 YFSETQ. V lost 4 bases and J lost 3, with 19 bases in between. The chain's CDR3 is CASSRATGGWDYGYTF. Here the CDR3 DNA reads TGCGCCAGCAGCCGGGCGACGGGGGGCTGGGACTATGGCTACACCTTC.

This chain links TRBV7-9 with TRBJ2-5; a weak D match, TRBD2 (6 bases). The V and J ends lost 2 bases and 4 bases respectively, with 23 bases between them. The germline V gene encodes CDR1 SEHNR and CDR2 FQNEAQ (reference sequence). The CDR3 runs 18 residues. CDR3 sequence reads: CASSLKGSGGILGETQYF. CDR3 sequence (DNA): TGTGCCAGCAGCTTAAAAGGCTCCGGGGGTATCCTGGGAGAGACCCAGTACTTC.

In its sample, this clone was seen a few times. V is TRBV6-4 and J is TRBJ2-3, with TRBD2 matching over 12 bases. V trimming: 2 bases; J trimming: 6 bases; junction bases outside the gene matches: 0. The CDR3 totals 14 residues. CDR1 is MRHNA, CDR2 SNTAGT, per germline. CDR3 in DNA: TGTGCCAGCAGTGACGGGACTAGCGGGGATACGCAGTATTTT. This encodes CASSDGTSGDTQYF.